This record looks at one TCR beta chain sequence and its context. Its antigen is not identified. Germline lookup yields CDR1 LNHDA and CDR2 SQIVND (reference sequence). Trimming took 6 bases from V and 3 from J; bases not matched to a gene: 3. The CDR3 is 13 residues long. The entry originates in a study of T cell responses to AZD1222 COVID-19 vaccine. Points from the study as a whole: Donors, mostly white British, included more females; clonal diversity was possibly underestimated.

Only in-frame clones appear in the TCRdb table, and some are missing; sequencing was by immunoSEQ multiplex PCR. The sample lists approximately 100,000 clones; about 90% were seen once. The TCR sequence derives from an adult who received the AZD1222 COVID-19 vaccine. This sample comprised peripheral blood, obtained 28 days after the second AZD1222 dose. The rearrangement joins TRBV19 to TRBJ1-1; 8 bases align to TRBD1. CDR3 residues: CASSTGGDTEAFF. The CDR3 nucleotides are TGTGCCAGTAGCACAGGGGGGGACACTGAAGCTTTCTTT.